These 13 T cell receptor beta chains share one sample of origin, sequenced in a study of T cells in Graves' hyperthyroidism and ophthalmopathy. Amplification of TCR beta CDR3 regions was performed using RNA transcripts as template. An initial round of RT-PCR targeting the TCR CDR3 relied on the HTBI primer set. TCRdb analysed the multiplex PCR reads with MiXCR anew, one entry per CDR3 protein. The table has around 600,000 distinct CDR3 sequences, 45% seen once; the top ten hold less than 9%. Sequencing input: peripheral blood or thyroid tissue (not recorded which). Receptors originate from an adult man with Graves' disease, either hyperthyroidism or ophthalmopathy (not recorded which).

The chain has TRBV25-1 and TRBJ1-2, with 9 bases identical to TRBD1. J was trimmed by 5 bases and V by 8 bases; bases with no gene match: 9. The CDR3 sequence is 14 residues long. Germline-derived CDR1 and CDR2 are MGHDK and SYGVNS. Here the CDR3 reads CASWNGQGMYGYTF. CDR3 sequence (DNA): TGTGCCAGCTGGAACGGACAGGGGATGTATGGCTACACCTTC.

Many counts were recorded for this clonotype. The CDR3 loop is CASSLGGVAEAFF. The CDR3 region has the DNA TGTGCCAGCAGTTTAGGTGGGGTTGCTGAAGCTTTCTTT. The V and J genes are TRBV12-3 or TRBV12-4 and TRBJ1-1, with D unclear. V shed 1 base and J shed 6 bases, with 9 bases lying between them. The CDR3 consists of 13 residues.

V and J are TRBV20-1 and TRBJ1-6; possibly TRBD1 for D (6 bases). Trimming pared 5 bases from V and 6 bases from J, leaving 14 bases between. The CDR3 runs 14 residues. The germline gives CDR1 DFQATT, CDR2 SNEGSKA (reference sequence). Here the CDR3 reads CSAHPGGANSPLHF. The CDR3 DNA sequence: TGCAGTGCTCACCCCGGGGGGGCTAATTCACCCCTCCACTTT.

The chain couples TRBV19 to TRBJ1-1; TRBD1 is a possible D gene (6 bases). This CDR3 has 15 amino acids. Trimming shortened V by 2 bases and J by 5 bases, and 15 bases separated the two germline ends. The V gene's germline CDR1 is LNHDA and CDR2 SQIVND (reference sequence). CDR3 nucleotide sequence: TGTGCCAGTAGTATACGGCAGGGGCTGGGGACTGAAGCTTTCTTT. Its translation: CASSIRQGLGTEAFF.

This clonotype was counted only a few times. The gene calls are TRBV6-6 and TRBJ2-7; 7 nucleotides match TRBD1. V lost 6 bases to trimming and J lost 4 bases; unmatched junction nucleotides: 6. Looked up from germline, CDR1 is MNHNY and CDR2 is SVGAGI (reference sequence). The CDR3 has 13 residues. CDR3 region: CASRPGQNYEQYF. CDR3 nucleotide sequence: TGTGCCAGCAGACCGGGACAGAATTACGAGCAGTACTTC.

This clonotype was recorded a few times. J is TRBJ2-7 and V is TRBV7-2; 7 positions match TRBD2. The CDR3 contains 15 residues. Unmatched junction bases numbered 9, after V lost 3 bases and J lost 4 bases. The germline CDR1 and CDR2 sequences are SGHTA and FQGNSA. The CDR3 protein is CASSFNQMGGYEQYF. The CDR3 bases are TGTGCCAGCAGCTTTAATCAGATGGGGGGGTACGAGCAGTACTTC.

This chain joins TRBV15 and TRBJ2-7; 12 nucleotides match TRBD1. V was pared by 3 bases and J by 6 bases, with 9 bases of the junction left unmatched. The CDR3 length is 16 residues. The germline gives CDR1 LNHNV, CDR2 YYDKDF (reference sequence). CDR3 sequence (DNA): TGTGCCACCAGCAGCGGGGGGGGGACAGGGGGCGGCGAGCAGTACTTC. The encoded protein is CATSSGGGTGGGEQYF.

A note on this clonotype: At one boundary the junction diverges from the germline segment, which might be a read error. This chain links TRBV6-1 with TRBJ2-7; 8 nucleotides agree with TRBD1. The CDR3 is made up of 14 amino acids. Germline lookup yields CDR1 MNHNS and CDR2 SASEGT. The CDR3 region has the DNA TGTGCCATCAGTGGGGCAGGGGGCCCTTACGAGCAGTACTTC. Protein product: CAISGAGGPYEQYF.

This sequence joins TRBV19 and TRBJ1-1, with D possibly matching TRBD1 (5 bases). This CDR3 is 13 amino acids long. Germline loops: CDR1 LNHDA, CDR2 SQIVND (reference sequence). Trimming removed 3 bases at V and 5 bases at J, with 10 bases between. The CDR3 DNA follows: TGTGCCAGTAGTATGGACCAGGGAACTGAAGCTTTCTTT. Amino acid sequence: CASSMDQGTEAFF.

In its sample, this clonotype was seen many times. The chain couples TRBV7-9 to TRBJ1-5; no reliable D call. CDR3 length: 14 amino acids. Trimming took 2 bases from V and 0 from J, leaving 5 bases between them. CDR1 and CDR2 from the germline V gene are SEHNR and FQNEAQ (reference sequence). CDR3 sequence reads: CASSLWDSNQPQHF. In nucleotides, the CDR3 is TGTGCCAGCAGCTTATGGGATAGCAATCAGCCCCAGCATTTT.

This clonotype was counted ten times or more. The chain has TRBV12-3 or TRBV12-4 and TRBJ1-5; 7 bases fit TRBD1. This CDR3 spans 14 amino acids. The V gene end was trimmed by 5 bases and the J gene end by 6 bases; junction bases not matched to a gene: 7. CDR3 sequence: CASSHTGEAQPQHF. For the CDR3, the DNA is TGTGCCAGCAGTCATACAGGGGAGGCTCAGCCCCAGCATTTT.

The table lists this clonotype with a few counts. The rearrangement uses TRBV29-1 and TRBJ2-7; D ambiguous. V was clipped by 4 bases and J by 3 bases, with 19 bases between them. Germline CDR1 is SQVTM and CDR2 is ANQGSEA. The CDR3 extends over 15 amino acids. The CDR3 is CSVGGRVGILYEQYF. For the CDR3, the DNA is TGCAGCGTTGGAGGTCGGGTCGGTATCCTCTACGAGCAGTACTTC.

In regard to this clonotype: Sequence at one end of the junction differs from germline and may be a read error. The rearrangement links TRBV11-2 to TRBJ1-6, with TRBD1 matching over 9 bases. The CDR3 covers 19 residues. CDR1 and CDR2 (germline): SGHAT, FQNNGV. In DNA form, the CDR3 reads TGCGCCAGCAGCCGGACGTGGGACAGGGATAGCTCCTATAATTCACCCCTCCACTTT. As protein: CASSRTWDRDSSYNSPLHF.